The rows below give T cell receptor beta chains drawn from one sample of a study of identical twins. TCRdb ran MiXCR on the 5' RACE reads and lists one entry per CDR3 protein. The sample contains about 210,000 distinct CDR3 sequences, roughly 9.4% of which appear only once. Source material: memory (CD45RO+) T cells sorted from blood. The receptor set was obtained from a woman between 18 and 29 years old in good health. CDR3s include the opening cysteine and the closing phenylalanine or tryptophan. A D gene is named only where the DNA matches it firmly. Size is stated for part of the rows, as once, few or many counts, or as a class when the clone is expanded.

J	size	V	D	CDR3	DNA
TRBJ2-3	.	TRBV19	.	CASGTLHSTDTQYF	TGTGCCAGTGGGACTCTACATAGCACAGATACGCAGTATTTT
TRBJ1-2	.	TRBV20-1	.	CSAASGAPYGYTF	TGCAGTGCCGCGTCCGGGGCACCATATGGCTACACCTTC
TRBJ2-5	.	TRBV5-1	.	CASSLEVGLQETQYF	TGCGCCAGCAGCTTGGAGGTGGGCCTCCAAGAGACCCAGTACTTC
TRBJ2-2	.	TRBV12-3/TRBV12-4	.	CASNYGVTGELFF	TGTGCCAGCAATTATGGGGTCACCGGGGAGCTGTTTTTT
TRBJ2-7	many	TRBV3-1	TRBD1	CASSQGQGARHEQYF	TGTGCCAGCAGCCAAGGACAGGGGGCGCGCCACGAGCAGTACTTC
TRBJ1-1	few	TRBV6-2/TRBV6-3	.	CASSLFQGSSEAFF	TGTGCCAGCAGTCTATTTCAGGGTTCCTCTGAAGCTTTCTTT
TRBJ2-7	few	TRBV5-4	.	CASSLKGGLQYF	TGTGCCAGCAGCCTCAAAGGCGGACTTCAGTACTTC
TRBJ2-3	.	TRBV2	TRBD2	CATGLAGITDTQYF	TGTGCCACCGGACTAGCGGGAATCACAGATACGCAGTATTTT
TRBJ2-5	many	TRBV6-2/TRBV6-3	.	CASSYSLHSLQETQYF	TGTGCCAGCAGTTACTCCTTACACTCTCTCCAAGAGACCCAGTACTTC
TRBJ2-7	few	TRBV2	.	CASRGHGNTYEQYF	TGTGCCAGTAGAGGACATGGCAACACCTACGAGCAGTACTTC
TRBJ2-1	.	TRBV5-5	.	CASRYSGEQFF	TGTGCCAGCAGGTATTCGGGTGAGCAGTTCTTC
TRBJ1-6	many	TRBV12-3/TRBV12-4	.	CASSLQAGGVSPLHF	TGTGCCAGCAGCCTTCAGGCGGGCGGTGTTTCACCCCTCCACTTT
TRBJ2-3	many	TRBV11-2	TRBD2	CASSFSKILAGGPDTQYF	TGTGCCAGCAGCTTTAGTAAAATTCTAGCGGGAGGGCCAGATACGCAGTATTTT
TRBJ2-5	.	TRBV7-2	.	CASSRPLSLTQYF	TGTGCCAGCAGTAGACCGTTGTCCCTCACCCAGTACTTC
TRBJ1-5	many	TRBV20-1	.	CSGTSGNQPQHF	TGCAGTGGGACCTCCGGCAATCAGCCCCAGCATTTT
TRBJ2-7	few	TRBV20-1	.	CSARDPRGGYEQYF	TGCAGTGCTAGAGATCCCAGGGGTGGGTACGAGCAGTACTTC
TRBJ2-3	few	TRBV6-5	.	CASSYRSGLLTDTQYF	TGTGCCAGCAGTTACCGTAGCGGCCTTCTCACAGATACGCAGTATTTT
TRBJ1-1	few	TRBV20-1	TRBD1	CSARGQGTYTEAFF	TGCAGTGCCCGGGGACAGGGGACCTACACTGAAGCTTTCTTT
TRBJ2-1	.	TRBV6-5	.	CASRTNRDAQFF	TGTGCCAGCAGGACCAACCGGGACGCGCAGTTCTTC
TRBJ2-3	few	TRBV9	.	CASSVGLRLNTDTQYF	TGTGCCAGCAGCGTAGGTTTGAGGCTAAACACAGATACGCAGTATTTT